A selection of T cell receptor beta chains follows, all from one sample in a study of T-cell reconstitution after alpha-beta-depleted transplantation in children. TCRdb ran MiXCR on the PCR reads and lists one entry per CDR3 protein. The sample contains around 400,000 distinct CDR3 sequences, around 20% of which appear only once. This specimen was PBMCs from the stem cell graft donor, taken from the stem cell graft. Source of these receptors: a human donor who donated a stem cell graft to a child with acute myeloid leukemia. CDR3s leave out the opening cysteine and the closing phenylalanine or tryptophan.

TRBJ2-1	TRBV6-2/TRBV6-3	ASSFTGGWEQF
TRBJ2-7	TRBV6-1	ASRNDRDPSSYEQY
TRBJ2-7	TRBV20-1	SAKGSGNSYDQY
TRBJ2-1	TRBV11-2	ASSLTGTSVYYNEQF
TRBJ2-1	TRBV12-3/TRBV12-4	ASSLRLAEYNEQF
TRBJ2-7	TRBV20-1	SAQDRAVVNEQY
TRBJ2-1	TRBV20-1	SARPPTGDEQF
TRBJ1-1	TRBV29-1	SVSFRGMNTEAF
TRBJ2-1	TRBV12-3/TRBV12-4	ASSLVGTRGNEQF
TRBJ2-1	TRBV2	ASIGTSGISYNEQF
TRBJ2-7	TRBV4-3	ASSHKGTGAYEQY
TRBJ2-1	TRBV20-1	SASRDQSYNEQF
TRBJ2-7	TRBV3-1	ASSQDNRVYEQY
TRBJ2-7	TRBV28	ASSFQDYEQY
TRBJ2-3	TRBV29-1	SVRAGATDTQY
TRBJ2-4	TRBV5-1	ASSFGTSGRAKNIQY
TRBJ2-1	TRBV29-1	SVEVGVSYNEQF
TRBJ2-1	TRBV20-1	SARTYRGTYNEQF
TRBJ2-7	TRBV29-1	SATGGSSYEQY
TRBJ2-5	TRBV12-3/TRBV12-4	ASSPPTGMGETQY
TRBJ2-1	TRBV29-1	SVRGVWRERTNGEQF
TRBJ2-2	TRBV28	ASSYRQGGGELF
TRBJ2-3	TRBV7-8	ASSPRRVALSTDTQY
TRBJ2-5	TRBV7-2	ASSRIAGVQETQY
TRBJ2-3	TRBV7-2	ASSLRRYTDTQY
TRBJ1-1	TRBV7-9	ASSLAREAF
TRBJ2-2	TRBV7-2	ASSSTGANTGELF
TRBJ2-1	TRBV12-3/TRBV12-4	ASMFSDEQF
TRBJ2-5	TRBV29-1	SVAPGQQETQY
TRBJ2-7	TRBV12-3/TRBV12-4	ASSYRDSSYEQY
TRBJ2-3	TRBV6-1	ASSEDMGQGADTQY
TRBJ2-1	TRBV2	ASSEAPLGFERRTSSYNEQF
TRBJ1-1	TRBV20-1	SQVWSLNTEAF
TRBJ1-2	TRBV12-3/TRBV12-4	ASSLWGEGYT
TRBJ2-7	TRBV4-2	ASSHPRGREPYEQY
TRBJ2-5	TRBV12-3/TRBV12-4	ASTEMATAKETQY
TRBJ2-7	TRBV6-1	ATSTGGQEAYEQY
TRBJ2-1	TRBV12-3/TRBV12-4	ASSLGGPGWNEQF
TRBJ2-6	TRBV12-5	ASVPDSGANVLT
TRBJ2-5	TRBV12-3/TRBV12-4	ASSPSVQETQY
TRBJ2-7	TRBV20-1	SAPSVVGPLSLTYEQY
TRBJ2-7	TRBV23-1	ASNRGLYEQY
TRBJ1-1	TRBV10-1	ASRGDSPTEAF
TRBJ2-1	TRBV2	ASSALTRQAEQF
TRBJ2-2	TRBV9	ASSVGTVNTGELF
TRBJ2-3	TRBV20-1	SARGPGAWGTDTQY
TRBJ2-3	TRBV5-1	ASSLMALDGTQY
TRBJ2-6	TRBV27	ASRIRGGQLTPGANVLT
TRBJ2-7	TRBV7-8	ASSDQGSYEQY
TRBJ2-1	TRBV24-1	ATSDRTGSSGSMAYNEQF
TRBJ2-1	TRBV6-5	ASSQPPSGQF
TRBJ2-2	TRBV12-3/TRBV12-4	ASRTTPNTGELF
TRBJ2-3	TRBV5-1	ASSLAGDTQY
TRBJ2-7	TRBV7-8	ASSLAAARHSYEQY
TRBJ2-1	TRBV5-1	ASSLENNEQF
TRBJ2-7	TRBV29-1	SVGAVVGEQY
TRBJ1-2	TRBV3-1	ASSQGGHNYGYT
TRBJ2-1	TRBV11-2	ASSLDAAGLDLTYNEQF
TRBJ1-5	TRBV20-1	SAREPGQRHQPQH